This T cell receptor (beta chain) originates from a study of blood T cell repertoires in COVID-19. About the study: COVID-19 samples from acute and convalescent phases originated in the United States, Italy and Spain. From T cells, B-cell-depleted T cells, or PBMCs came the material, which was cDNA or gDNA.

The CDR3 has 14 residues. CDR1 MNHEY and CDR2 SVGAGI come from the germline V gene. V lost 5 bases and J 5 bases, leaving 15 bases between the germline ends. Seattle researchers signed up patients amid active infection and tracked them longitudinally. Original analysis: Estimation of nucleated cell counts was performed using reference gene primer amplification. Generated by immunoSEQ multiplex PCR, the TCRdb table keeps only in-frame clones and is missing some. D and trimming come from the DNA, and the V and J calls and clone size come from that table. Here the sample spans approximately 330,000 clones, roughly 90% being singletons.

The sequence was obtained from a man between 25 and 39 years old with COVID-19, enrolled during active disease. What was sequenced was peripheral blood. The chain carries TRBV6-5 and TRBJ1-1; D possibly corresponds to TRBD1 (6 bases). This chain's CDR3 is CASSQTGGGTEAFF. The CDR3 DNA reads as TGTGCCAGCAGTCAAACGGGGGGCGGAACTGAAGCTTTCTTT.